This T cell receptor (beta chain) was recovered during a study of blood T cells in healthy people across ages. Across the study: Template switching captured about one barcoded beta molecule per two T cells.

The study's findings and limits: There were more naive CD4+ cells and higher diversity in long-lived donors than in aged donors.

As concerns this clonotype: Its antigen is unknown.

A second PCR, run for roughly 7 to 12 cycles, used a sample-barcoded 5' primer plus a J-beta primer mix. In TCRdb, the 5' RACE reads were re-called with MiXCR into one record per CDR3 protein. The table has over 700,000 distinct CDR3 sequences, around half seen once; the top ten hold approximately 40%. The germline gives CDR1 KGHDR, CDR2 SFDVKD. Between the trimmed V and J ends, which lost 5 bases and 8 bases, there was a span of 12 bases. The CDR3 runs 13 residues. The TCR originated in a man aged 80 or over in good health. The specimen sequenced was blood. The V and J genes are TRBV24-1 and TRBJ2-1; D is possibly TRBD2 (5 bases). This chain's CDR3 is CATSGGGYYEQFF. The CDR3 nucleotides are TGTGCCACCAGTGGAGGCGGGTATTATGAGCAGTTCTTC.